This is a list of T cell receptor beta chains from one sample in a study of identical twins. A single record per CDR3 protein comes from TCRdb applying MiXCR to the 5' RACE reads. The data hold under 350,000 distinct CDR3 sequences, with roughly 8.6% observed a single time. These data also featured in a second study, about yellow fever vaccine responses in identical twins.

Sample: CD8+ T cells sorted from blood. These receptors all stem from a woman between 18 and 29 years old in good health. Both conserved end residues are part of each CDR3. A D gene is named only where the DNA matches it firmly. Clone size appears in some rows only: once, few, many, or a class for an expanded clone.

CASSVGSGLAGGRSTDTQYF	TGTGCCAGCAGCGTAGGCTCGGGACTAGCGGGGGGCCGAAGCACAGATACGCAGTATTTT	many	TRBD2	TRBJ2-3	TRBV9
CSVRIQGAYEQYF	TGCAGCGTTAGAATCCAGGGGGCCTACGAGCAGTACTTC	-	TRBD1	TRBJ2-7	TRBV29-1
CATSDPGAGYGYTF	TGTGCCACCAGTGACCCAGGGGCAGGGTATGGCTACACCTTC	many	-	TRBJ1-2	TRBV24-1
CASSKFGLHSPLHF	TGTGCCAGCAGCAAGTTTGGGTTACATTCACCCCTCCACTTT	-	-	TRBJ1-6	TRBV21-1
CASSLDPMGGGEDEQFF	TGTGCCAGCAGCTTAGACCCCATGGGCGGGGGGGAGGATGAGCAGTTCTTC	-	TRBD2	TRBJ2-1	TRBV11-3
CASSLGRGWNIQYF	TGTGCCAGCAGCTTAGGAAGGGGTTGGAACATTCAGTACTTC	-	-	TRBJ2-4	TRBV7-2
CATSSGLGVAQYF	TGTGCCACCAGCAGCGGCCTGGGGGTAGCGCAGTATTTT	-	-	TRBJ2-3	TRBV15
CASSLAVAGDSSGANVLTF	TGTGCCAGCAGTTTAGCGGTTGCAGGGGATAGCTCTGGGGCCAACGTCCTGACTTTC	-	-	TRBJ2-6	TRBV12-3/TRBV12-4
CASSYGGQGPMNEKLFF	TGTGCCAGCAGTTACGGGGGACAGGGGCCTATGAATGAAAAACTGTTTTTT	few	TRBD1	TRBJ1-4	TRBV6-5
CASTLTDYPYEQYF	TGTGCCAGCACTCTGACAGACTATCCCTACGAGCAGTACTTC	-	-	TRBJ2-7	TRBV9
CASSLQGASSGELFF	TGTGCCAGCAGTTTACAGGGGGCGAGTTCCGGGGAGCTGTTTTTT	-	TRBD1	TRBJ2-2	TRBV28
CSVASGDNYGYTF	TGCAGCGTTGCGTCGGGGGATAACTATGGCTACACCTTC	many	-	TRBJ1-2	TRBV29-1
CATSRDVWEEQFF	TGTGCCACCAGCAGAGATGTTTGGGAAGAGCAGTTCTTC	many	-	TRBJ2-1	TRBV15
CSAPPSSGSLKDDRAGVLYEQFF	TGCAGTGCTCCACCTTCTAGCGGGAGTTTGAAAGATGACCGCGCGGGAGTATTGTATGAGCAGTTCTTC	few	TRBD2	TRBJ2-1	TRBV20-1
CASSEYAGESYEQYF	TGTGCCAGCAGTGAATATGCCGGGGAGAGCTACGAGCAGTACTTC	few	-	TRBJ2-7	TRBV25-1
CASKPTGAGYTDTQYF	TGTGCCAGCAAACCCACAGGGGCAGGTTACACAGATACGCAGTATTTT	-	TRBD1	TRBJ2-3	TRBV28
CSVEGVSSTDTQYF	TGCAGCGTTGAAGGGGTCTCTAGCACAGATACGCAGTATTTT	-	-	TRBJ2-3	TRBV29-1
CASSQDLLAGEQYF	TGCGCCAGCAGCCAAGATCTACTAGCTGGGGAGCAGTACTTC	many	-	TRBJ2-7	TRBV4-1
CASSPNVGVAYEQYF	TGCGCCAGCAGCCCTAATGTGGGGGTGGCCTACGAGCAGTACTTC	-	-	TRBJ2-7	TRBV4-1
CASSFYGSTDTQYF	TGTGCCAGCAGTTTTTACGGCAGCACAGATACGCAGTATTTT	many	-	TRBJ2-3	TRBV12-3/TRBV12-4
CASSFSSYGYTF	TGTGCCAGCAGTTTTTCGAGCTATGGCTACACCTTC	many	-	TRBJ1-2	TRBV12-3/TRBV12-4
CASSPRGSEQYF	TGTGCCAGCAGCCCCCGCGGCTCCGAGCAGTACTTC	many	-	TRBJ2-7	TRBV3-1
CASGWAEGEDTEAFF	TGTGCTAGTGGTTGGGCCGAGGGGGAGGACACTGAAGCTTTCTTT	-	-	TRBJ1-1	TRBV12-5
CCARSLAEVSYNEQFF	TGCTGTGCTAGATCTCTAGCGGAGGTTTCCTACAATGAGCAGTTCTTC	-	TRBD2	TRBJ2-1	TRBV20-1
CASGLPWGNEQFF	TGTGCCAGCGGTCTACCGTGGGGCAATGAGCAGTTCTTC	many	-	TRBJ2-1	TRBV12-3/TRBV12-4
CASSYFTSETQYF	TGTGCCAGCAGTTACTTCACGTCCGAGACCCAGTACTTC	many	-	TRBJ2-5	TRBV6-2/TRBV6-3
CASSSSEIGEQFF	TGTGCCAGCAGCTCCTCGGAGATCGGTGAGCAGTTCTTC	many	-	TRBJ2-1	TRBV6-5
CSARVQGIYGYTF	TGCAGTGCTAGGGTACAGGGAATCTATGGCTACACCTTC	few	-	TRBJ1-2	TRBV20-1
CSARDFRDSYEQYF	TGCAGTGCTAGAGATTTCCGGGACTCCTACGAGCAGTACTTC	many	-	TRBJ2-7	TRBV20-1
CASSFTPGSEETQYF	TGTGCCAGCAGCTTCACGCCCGGATCGGAGGAGACCCAGTACTTC	-	-	TRBJ2-5	TRBV7-9
CSAIQNYEQYF	TGCAGCGCAATACAGAACTACGAGCAGTACTTC	few	-	TRBJ2-7	TRBV29-1
CASSQDGTGYGYTF	TGCGCCAGCAGCCAAGATGGGACAGGGTATGGCTACACCTTC	-	TRBD1	TRBJ1-2	TRBV4-3
CASSPWDGSYEQYF	TGTGCCAGCAGTCCCTGGGACGGTTCCTACGAGCAGTACTTC	many	-	TRBJ2-7	TRBV7-8
CASSVWGPGANVLTF	TGTGCCAGCAGTGTGTGGGGCCCAGGGGCCAACGTCCTGACTTTC	many	-	TRBJ2-6	TRBV12-3/TRBV12-4
CASSQELGAGPYNEQFF	TGCGCCAGCAGCCAAGAATTAGGAGCGGGACCCTACAATGAGCAGTTCTTC	few	TRBD2	TRBJ2-1	TRBV4-3
CASSLRLAGVPYNEQFF	TGTGCCAGCAGTTTGAGACTAGCGGGGGTTCCCTACAATGAGCAGTTCTTC	-	TRBD2	TRBJ2-1	TRBV28
CASSLGTESLYEQYF	TGTGCCAGCAGCCTCGGGACGGAGTCGCTCTACGAGCAGTACTTC	-	-	TRBJ2-7	TRBV11-2
CASSDYGQHSYNEQFF	TGTGCCAGTAGCGACTACGGGCAGCATTCCTACAATGAGCAGTTCTTC	-	-	TRBJ2-1	TRBV14
CASSSDRDRDEQYF	TGTGCCAGCAGTTCCGATCGGGACAGGGACGAGCAGTACTTC	-	TRBD1	TRBJ2-7	TRBV27
CASSPPSQGSYEQYF	TGTGCCAGCTCACCACCGAGTCAGGGCTCCTACGAGCAGTACTTC	few	-	TRBJ2-7	TRBV18
CAMGPGLNTEAFF	TGTGCCATGGGCCCTGGGCTCAACACTGAAGCTTTCTTT	-	-	TRBJ1-1	TRBV10-3
CASSFTRDRETNTEAFF	TGTGCCAGCAGCTTCACCAGGGACAGGGAGACGAACACTGAAGCTTTCTTT	many	TRBD1	TRBJ1-1	TRBV7-9
CASSLVTSGVSTDTQYF	TGTGCCAGCAGCTTAGTTACTAGCGGGGTCAGCACAGATACGCAGTATTTT	-	TRBD2	TRBJ2-3	TRBV11-2